A selection of T cell receptor beta chains follows, all from one sample in a study of shared clonotypes between healthy human individuals. TCRdb's copy holds only in-frame clones and misses some; the assay was immunoSEQ multiplex PCR. The table includes approximately 2.3 million clones, just over 90% detected once. Sequencing was done on a sample of naive CD4+ T cells from PBMCs. Receptors were obtained from a man aged 18 to 30 in good health. Some clones in this sample may be carry-over from other donors' samples. The CDR3 runs from the conserved cysteine through the conserved F or W. Each record gives: V gene, clone size, CDR3 protein. Not all rows give a size; the values are once, few, many and, for expanded clones, a class.

V: TRBV28
size: -
CDR3: CASGAIYSGTSQETQYF

V: TRBV11-3
size: -
CDR3: CASSPGQGTYNEQFF

V: TRBV28
size: -
CDR3: CASSPRVVRANGYTF

V: TRBV5-1
size: -
CDR3: CASSDGSSTDTQYF

V: TRBV11-2
size: -
CDR3: CASSPDRMGTEAFF

V: TRBV29-1
size: -
CDR3: CSVSPLNNEQFF

V: TRBV7-3
size: -
CDR3: CASSLAGARNEQFF

V: TRBV25-1
size: -
CDR3: CASSELGTSGRAIGELFF

V: TRBV4-1
size: -
CDR3: CASSQETGFNSPLHF

V: TRBV25-1
size: -
CDR3: CASRGREGHASEQFF

V: TRBV7-9
size: -
CDR3: CASSLPSGGETQYF

V: TRBV27
size: -
CDR3: CASSLAVGVETQYF

V: TRBV4-3
size: -
CDR3: CASSQVDREYNEQFF

V: TRBV11-1
size: -
CDR3: CASSSPWTGELFF

V: TRBV7-9
size: -
CDR3: CASSSYRGSDEKLFF

V: TRBV5-1
size: once
CDR3: CASRYLGLADVSYEQYF

V: TRBV18
size: once
CDR3: CASSLSGQNTEAFF

V: TRBV5-1
size: -
CDR3: CASSADAGTGALLSGNTIYF

V: TRBV28
size: -
CDR3: CASSLVSEQYF

V: TRBV5-8
size: -
CDR3: CASSLTRVGARTSGLVEFF

V: TRBV10-3
size: -
CDR3: CAISEEREAYNEQFF

V: TRBV27
size: -
CDR3: CASSLNPGNTGELFF

V: TRBV30
size: few
CDR3: CAWSVQASNYGYTF

V: TRBV28
size: -
CDR3: CASSHITGTPVKEQFF

V: TRBV11-2
size: -
CDR3: CASSSGQGQETQYF

V: TRBV7-3
size: -
CDR3: CASSLAAEETQYF

V: TRBV6-1
size: -
CDR3: CASSSLLDDKQYF

V: TRBV19
size: -
CDR3: CASSIGRGTGNQPQHF

V: TRBV5-6
size: -
CDR3: CASSLGRTYEQYF

V: TRBV29-1
size: -
CDR3: CSVRTADTEAFF